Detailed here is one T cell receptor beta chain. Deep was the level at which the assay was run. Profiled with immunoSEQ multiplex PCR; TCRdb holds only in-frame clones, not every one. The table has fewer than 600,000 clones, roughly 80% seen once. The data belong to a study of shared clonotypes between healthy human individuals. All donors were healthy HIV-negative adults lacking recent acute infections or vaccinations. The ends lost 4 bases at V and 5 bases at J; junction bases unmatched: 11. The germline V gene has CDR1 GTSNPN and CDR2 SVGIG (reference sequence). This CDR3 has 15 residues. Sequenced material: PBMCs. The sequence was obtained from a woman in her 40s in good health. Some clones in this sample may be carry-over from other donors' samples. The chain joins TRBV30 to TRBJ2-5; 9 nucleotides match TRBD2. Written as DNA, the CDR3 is TGTGCCTGGAAGGCGGGAGGGCCAGTGCGGGAGACCCAGTACTTC. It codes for CAWKAGGPVRETQYF.